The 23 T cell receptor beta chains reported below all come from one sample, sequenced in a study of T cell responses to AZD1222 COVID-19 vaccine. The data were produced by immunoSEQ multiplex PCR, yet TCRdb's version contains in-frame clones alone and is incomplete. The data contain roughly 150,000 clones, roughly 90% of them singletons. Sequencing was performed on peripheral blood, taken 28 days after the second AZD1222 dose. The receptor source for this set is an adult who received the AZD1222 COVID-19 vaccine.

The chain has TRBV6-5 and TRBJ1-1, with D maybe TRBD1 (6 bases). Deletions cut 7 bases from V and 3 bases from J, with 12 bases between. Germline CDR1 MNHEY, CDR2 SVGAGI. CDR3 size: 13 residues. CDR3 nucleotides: TGTGCCAGCAAAGGAGGGGGGCACACTGAAGCTTTCTTT. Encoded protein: CASKGGGHTEAFF.

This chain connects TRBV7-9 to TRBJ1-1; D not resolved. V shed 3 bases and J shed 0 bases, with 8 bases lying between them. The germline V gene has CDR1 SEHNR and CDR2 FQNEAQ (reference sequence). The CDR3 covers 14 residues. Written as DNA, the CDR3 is TGTGCCAGCAGCTTTGAACTCTTGAACACTGAAGCTTTCTTT. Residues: CASSFELLNTEAFF.

The CDR3 nucleotides read TGTGCCAGCTCACCACGAAGGGGACAGGGGGCGAGAACCGGGGAGCTGTTTTTT. This translates into CASSPRRGQGARTGELFF. The V and J genes are TRBV18 and TRBJ2-2; TRBD1 aligns across 12 bases. The germline CDR1 and CDR2 sequences are KGHSH and LQKENI. CDR3 length: 18 residues. J gave up 5 bases and V 1 base, and 8 bases lay outside the gene matches.

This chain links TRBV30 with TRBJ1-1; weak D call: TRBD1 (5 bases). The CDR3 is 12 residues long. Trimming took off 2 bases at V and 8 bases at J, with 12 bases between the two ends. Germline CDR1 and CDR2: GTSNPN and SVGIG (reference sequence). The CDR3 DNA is TGTGCCTGGAGTAATGGCGGGGGGGAAGCTTTCTTT. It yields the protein CAWSNGGGEAFF.

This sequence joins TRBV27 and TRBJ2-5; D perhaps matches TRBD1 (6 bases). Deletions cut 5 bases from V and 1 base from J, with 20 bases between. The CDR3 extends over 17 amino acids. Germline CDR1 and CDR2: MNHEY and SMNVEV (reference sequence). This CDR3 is CASSPFPGQNSQETQYF. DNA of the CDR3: TGTGCCAGCAGTCCGTTTCCGGGACAAAACAGCCAAGAGACCCAGTACTTC.

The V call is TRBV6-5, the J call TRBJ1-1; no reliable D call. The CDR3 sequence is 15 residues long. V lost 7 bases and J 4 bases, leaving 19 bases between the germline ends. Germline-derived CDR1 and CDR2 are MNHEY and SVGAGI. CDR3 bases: TGTGCCAGCACCCAATTTCAATGGGGAATCACTGAAGCTTTCTTT. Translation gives CASTQFQWGITEAFF.

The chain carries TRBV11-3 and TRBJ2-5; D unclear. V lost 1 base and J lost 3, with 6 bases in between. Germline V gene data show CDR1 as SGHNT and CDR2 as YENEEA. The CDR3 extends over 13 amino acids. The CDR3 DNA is TGTGCCAGCAGCTTAGTTCAAGAAGAGACCCAGTACTTC. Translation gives CASSLVQEETQYF.

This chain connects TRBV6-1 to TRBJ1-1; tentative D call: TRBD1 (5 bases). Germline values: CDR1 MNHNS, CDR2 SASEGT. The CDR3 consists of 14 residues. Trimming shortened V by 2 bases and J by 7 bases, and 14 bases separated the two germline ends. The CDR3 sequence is CASSEYGASLEAFF. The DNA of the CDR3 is TGTGCCAGCAGTGAATATGGGGCGAGCCTTGAAGCTTTCTTT.

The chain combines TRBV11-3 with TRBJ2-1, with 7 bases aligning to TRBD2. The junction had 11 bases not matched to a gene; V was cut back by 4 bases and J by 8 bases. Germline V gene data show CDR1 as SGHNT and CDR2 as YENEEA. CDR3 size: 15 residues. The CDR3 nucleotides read TGTGCCAGCAGCTATTCCTCGGGAGGTTCCGATGAGCAGTTCTTC. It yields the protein CASSYSSGGSDEQFF.

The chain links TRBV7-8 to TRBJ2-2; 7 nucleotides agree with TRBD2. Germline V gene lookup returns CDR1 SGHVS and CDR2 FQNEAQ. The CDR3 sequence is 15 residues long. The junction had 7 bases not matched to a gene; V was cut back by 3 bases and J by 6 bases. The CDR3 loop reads CASSLWRGKAGELFF. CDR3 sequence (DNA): TGTGCCAGCAGCTTGTGGCGGGGGAAGGCCGGGGAGCTGTTTTTT.

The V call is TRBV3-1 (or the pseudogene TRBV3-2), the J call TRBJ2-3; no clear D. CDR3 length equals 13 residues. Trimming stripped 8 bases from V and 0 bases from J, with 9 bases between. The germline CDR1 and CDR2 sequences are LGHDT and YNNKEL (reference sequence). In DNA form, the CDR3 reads TGTGCCAGCCGTGGGTTTAGCACAGATACGCAGTATTTT. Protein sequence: CASRGFSTDTQYF.

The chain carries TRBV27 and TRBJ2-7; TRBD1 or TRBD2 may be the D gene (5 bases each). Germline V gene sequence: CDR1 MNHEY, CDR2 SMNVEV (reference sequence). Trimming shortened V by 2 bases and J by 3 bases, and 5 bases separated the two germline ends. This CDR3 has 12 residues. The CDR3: CASSLGGYEQYF. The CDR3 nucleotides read TGTGCCAGCAGTTTAGGGGGCTACGAGCAGTACTTC.

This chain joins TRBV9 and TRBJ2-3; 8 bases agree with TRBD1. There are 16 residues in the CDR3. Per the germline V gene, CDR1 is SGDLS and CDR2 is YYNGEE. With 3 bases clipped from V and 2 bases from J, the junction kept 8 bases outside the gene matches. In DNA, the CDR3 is TGTGCCAGCAGCGCCTCAGGGGGCTCTACCACAGATACGCAGTATTTT. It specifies CASSASGGSTTDTQYF.

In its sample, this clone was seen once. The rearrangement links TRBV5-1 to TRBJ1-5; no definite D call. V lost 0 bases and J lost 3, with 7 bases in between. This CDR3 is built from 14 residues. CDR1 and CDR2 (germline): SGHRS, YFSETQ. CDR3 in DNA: TGCGCCAGCAGCTTGGGGGGTTTCAATCAGCCCCAGCATTTT. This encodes CASSLGGFNQPQHF.

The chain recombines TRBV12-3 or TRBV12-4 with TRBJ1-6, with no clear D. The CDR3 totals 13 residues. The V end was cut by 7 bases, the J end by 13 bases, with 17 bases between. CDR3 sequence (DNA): TGTGCCAGCACCCTATGGGATGGGATGCCCCTCCACTTT. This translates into CASTLWDGMPLHF.

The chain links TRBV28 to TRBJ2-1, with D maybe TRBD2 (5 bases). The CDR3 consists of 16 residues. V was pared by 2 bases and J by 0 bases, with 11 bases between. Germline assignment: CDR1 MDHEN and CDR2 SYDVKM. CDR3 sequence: CASSLRGRGSYNEQFF. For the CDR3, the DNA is TGTGCCAGCAGTTTAAGAGGGAGAGGCTCCTACAATGAGCAGTTCTTC. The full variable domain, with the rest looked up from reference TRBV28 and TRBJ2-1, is DVKVTQSSRYLVKRTGEKVFLECVQDMDHENMFWYRQDPGLGLRLIYFSYDVKMKEKGDIPEGYSVSREKKERFSLILESASTNQTSMYLCASSLRGRGSYNEQFFGPGTRLTVL.

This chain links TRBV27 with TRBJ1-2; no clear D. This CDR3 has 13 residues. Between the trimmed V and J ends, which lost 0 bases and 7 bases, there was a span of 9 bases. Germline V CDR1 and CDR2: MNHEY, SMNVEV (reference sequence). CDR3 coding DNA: TGTGCCAGCAGTTTATCTTGGGTATCTGGCTACACCTTC. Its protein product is CASSLSWVSGYTF.

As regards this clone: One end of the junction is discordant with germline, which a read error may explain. The CDR3 sequence is CATSGGIQPQHF. The CDR3 DNA reads as TGTGCCACCAGTGGGGGGATCCAGCCCCAGCATTTT. This chain uses TRBV10-3 with TRBJ1-5; D might be TRBD1 (5 bases). The germline V gene encodes CDR1 ENHRY and CDR2 SYGVKD. This CDR3 region has 12 residues.

The CDR3, as DNA: TGTGCCAGCCGAAAACAAGCGAACACCGGGGAGCTGTTTTTT. It translates to CASRKQANTGELFF. This chain uses TRBV3-1 (or the pseudogene TRBV3-2) with TRBJ2-2; D gene unclear. Germline CDR1 reads LGHDT; CDR2 reads YNNKEL (reference sequence). This CDR3 is 14 amino acids long. Trimming shortened V by 8 bases and J by 0 bases, and 10 bases separated the two germline ends.

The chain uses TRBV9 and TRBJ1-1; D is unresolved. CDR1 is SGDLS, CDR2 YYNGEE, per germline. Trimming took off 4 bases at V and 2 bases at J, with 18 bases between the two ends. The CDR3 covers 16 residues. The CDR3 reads CASSPTGATSNTEAFF. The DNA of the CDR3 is TGTGCCAGCAGCCCCACGGGAGCCACCTCTAACACTGAAGCTTTCTTT.

CDR3 loop: CASSQAITEYYGYTF. Here the CDR3 DNA reads TGTGCCAGCAGCCAAGCCATTACCGAATACTATGGCTACACCTTC. The chain has TRBV3-1 (or the pseudogene TRBV3-2) and TRBJ1-2, with D unresolved. Germline CDR1 LGHDT, CDR2 YNNKEL (reference sequence). The CDR3 sequence is 15 residues long. Trimming left V 1 base short and J 3 bases short, with 12 bases between.

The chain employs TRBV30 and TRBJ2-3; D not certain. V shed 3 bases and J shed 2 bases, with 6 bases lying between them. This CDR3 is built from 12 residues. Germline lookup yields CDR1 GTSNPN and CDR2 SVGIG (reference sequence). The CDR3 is CAWRLYTDTQYF. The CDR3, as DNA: TGTGCCTGGAGGCTGTACACAGATACGCAGTATTTT. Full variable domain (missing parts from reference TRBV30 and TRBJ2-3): SQTIHQWPATLVQPVGSPLSLECTVEGTSNPNLYWYRQAAGRGLQLLFYSVGIGQISSEVPQNLSASRPQDRQFILSSKKLLLSDSGFYLCAWRLYTDTQYFGPGTRLTVL.

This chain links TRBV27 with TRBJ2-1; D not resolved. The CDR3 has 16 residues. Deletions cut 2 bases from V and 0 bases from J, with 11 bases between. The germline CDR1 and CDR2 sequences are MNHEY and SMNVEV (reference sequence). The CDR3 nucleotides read TGTGCCAGCAGTTTAAAGGTCCCCCCCTCCTACAATGAGCAGTTCTTC. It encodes CASSLKVPPSYNEQFF.